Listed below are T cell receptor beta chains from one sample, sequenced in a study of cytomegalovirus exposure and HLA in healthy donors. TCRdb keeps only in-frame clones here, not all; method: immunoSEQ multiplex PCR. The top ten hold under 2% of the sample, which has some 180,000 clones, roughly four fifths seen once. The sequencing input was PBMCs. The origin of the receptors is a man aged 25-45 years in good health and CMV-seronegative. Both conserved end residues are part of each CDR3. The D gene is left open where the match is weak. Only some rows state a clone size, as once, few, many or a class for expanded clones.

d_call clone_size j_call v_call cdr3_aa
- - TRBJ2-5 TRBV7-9 CASSLGSETQYF
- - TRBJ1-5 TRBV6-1 CASSAGQLGSQPQHF
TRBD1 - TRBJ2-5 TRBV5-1 CASRSDRGRVETQYF
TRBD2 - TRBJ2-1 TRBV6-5 CASRLAGASLEQFF
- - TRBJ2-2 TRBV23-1 CASSQSWTVNTGELFF
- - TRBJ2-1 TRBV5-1 CASSFISDEQFF
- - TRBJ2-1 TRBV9 CASSLRLGNEQFF
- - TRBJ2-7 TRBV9 CASSVASGSTYEQYF
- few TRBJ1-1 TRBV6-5 CASSGGNTEAFF
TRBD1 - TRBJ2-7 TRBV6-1 CASSAKADRVLWYEQYF
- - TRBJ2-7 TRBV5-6 CASSLAFGTTTYEQYF
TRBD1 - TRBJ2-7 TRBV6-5 CASSRDDRAYEQYF
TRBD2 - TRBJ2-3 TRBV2 CASSEAQGAQMTSGRTDTQYF
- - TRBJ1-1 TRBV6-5 CASRQTQNTEAFF
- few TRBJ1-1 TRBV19 CASRPGVNTEAFF
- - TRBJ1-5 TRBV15 CATSKPVQPRGGQPQHF
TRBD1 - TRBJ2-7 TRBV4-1 CASSQARQGLYEQYF
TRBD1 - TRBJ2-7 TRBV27 CASSQLDRVYEQYF
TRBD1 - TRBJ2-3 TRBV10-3 CAISDPGQGSLDTQYF
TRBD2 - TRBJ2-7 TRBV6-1 CASTGGPYYEQYF
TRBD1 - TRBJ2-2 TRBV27 CASSLKQGSGELFF
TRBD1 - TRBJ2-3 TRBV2 CASSSRTGGDTQYF
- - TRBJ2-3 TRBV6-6 CASSYSRQGTDTQYF
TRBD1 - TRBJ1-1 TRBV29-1 CSVLNPGTAYYTEAFF
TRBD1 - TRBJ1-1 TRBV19 CASSIIQGTNTEAFF
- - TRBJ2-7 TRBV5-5 CASSLTATYEQYF
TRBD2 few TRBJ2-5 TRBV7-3 CASSLVGGVETQYF
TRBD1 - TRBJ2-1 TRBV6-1 CASSDFWTGGGNEQFF
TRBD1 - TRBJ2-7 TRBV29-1 CSVGGRGLSYEQYF
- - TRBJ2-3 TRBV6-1 CASSDWHVADTQYF
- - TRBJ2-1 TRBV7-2 CASSLAPSVYNEQFF